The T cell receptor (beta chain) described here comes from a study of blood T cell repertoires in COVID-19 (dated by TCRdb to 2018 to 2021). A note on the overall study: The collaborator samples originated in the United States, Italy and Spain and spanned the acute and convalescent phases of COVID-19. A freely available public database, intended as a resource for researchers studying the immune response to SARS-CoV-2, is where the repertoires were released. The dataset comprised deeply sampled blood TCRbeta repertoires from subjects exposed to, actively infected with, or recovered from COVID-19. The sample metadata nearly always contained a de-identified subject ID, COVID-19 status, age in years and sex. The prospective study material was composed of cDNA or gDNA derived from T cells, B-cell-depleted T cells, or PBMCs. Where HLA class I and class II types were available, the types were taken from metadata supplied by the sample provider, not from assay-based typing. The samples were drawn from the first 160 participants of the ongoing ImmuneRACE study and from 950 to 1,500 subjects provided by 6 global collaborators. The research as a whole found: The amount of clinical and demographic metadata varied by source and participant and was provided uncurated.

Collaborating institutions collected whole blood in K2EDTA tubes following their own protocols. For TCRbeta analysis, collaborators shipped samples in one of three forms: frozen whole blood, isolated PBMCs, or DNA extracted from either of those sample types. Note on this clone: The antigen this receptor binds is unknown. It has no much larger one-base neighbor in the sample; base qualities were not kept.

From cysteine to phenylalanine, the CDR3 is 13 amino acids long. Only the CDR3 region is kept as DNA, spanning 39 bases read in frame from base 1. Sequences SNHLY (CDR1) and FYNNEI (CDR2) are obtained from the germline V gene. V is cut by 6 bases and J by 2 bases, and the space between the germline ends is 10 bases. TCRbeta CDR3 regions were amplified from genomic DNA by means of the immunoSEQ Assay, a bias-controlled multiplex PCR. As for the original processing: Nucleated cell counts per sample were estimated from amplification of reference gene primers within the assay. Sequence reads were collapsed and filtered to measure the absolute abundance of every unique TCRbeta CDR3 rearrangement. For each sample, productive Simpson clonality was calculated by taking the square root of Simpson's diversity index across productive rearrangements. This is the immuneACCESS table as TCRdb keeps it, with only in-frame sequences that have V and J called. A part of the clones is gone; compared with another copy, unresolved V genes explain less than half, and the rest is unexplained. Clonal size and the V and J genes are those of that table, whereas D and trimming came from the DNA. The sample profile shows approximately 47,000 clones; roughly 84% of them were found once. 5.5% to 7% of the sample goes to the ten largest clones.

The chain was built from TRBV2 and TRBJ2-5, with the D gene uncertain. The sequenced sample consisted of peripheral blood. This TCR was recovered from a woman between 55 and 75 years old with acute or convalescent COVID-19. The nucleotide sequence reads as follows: TGTGCCAGCAGGTCGTACCTACAAGAGACCCAGTACTTC. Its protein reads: CASRSYLQETQYF.